One sample yielded the 9 T cell receptor beta chains listed below, sequenced in a study of regulatory T cells in long-lasting Graves disease. Described time point: persistent/refractory GD, antithyroid drugs over 5 years with positive TRAb. Generation of the TCR library employed RNA extracted from PBMCs. According to the study, TCR beta libraries were built with iRepertoire HTBI primers and CDR3-region Arm-PCR. TCRdb reprocessed the multiplex PCR reads with MiXCR, giving one entry per CDR3 protein. The data hold 400,000 to 500,000 distinct CDR3 sequences, with 21% observed a single time. The sequencing here drew on peripheral blood mononuclear cells (PBMCs), taken when the disease was refractory, from a patient treated with antithyroid drugs. The receptors come from a female donor with Graves disease.

There are many counts of this clonotype. The J gene is TRBJ2-2, the V gene TRBV7-3; 9 bases agree with TRBD1. The CDR3 runs 15 residues. The germline CDR1 and CDR2 sequences are SGHTA and FQGTGA. The trim removed 2 bases at V and 6 bases at J, leaving 4 bases unmatched. CDR3 loop: CASSLGDRVSGELFF. CDR3 coding DNA: TGTGCCAGCAGCTTAGGGGACAGGGTATCCGGGGAGCTGTTTTTT.

Of note for this clonotype: A read error may account for a junction end that differs from germline. The rearrangement uses TRBV27 and TRBJ1-1; the D is unclear. There are 17 residues in the CDR3. Germline lookup yields CDR1 MNHEY and CDR2 SMNVEV (reference sequence). The CDR3 loop reads CASSLSTVLGVNTEASF. DNA for the CDR3: TGTGCCAGCAGTTTATCTACAGTACTAGGAGTGAACACTGAAGCTTCCTTT.

This chain connects TRBV20-1 to TRBJ2-7, with a weak D call TRBD1 (5 bases). Germline values: CDR1 DFQATT, CDR2 SNEGSKA (reference sequence). The ends were cut back, 3 bases at V and 5 bases at J, with 20 bases in the middle. The CDR3 spans 15 residues. CDR3: CSARGWGADDHEQYF. As DNA, the CDR3 is TGCAGTGCTAGGGGTTGGGGCGCCGACGACCACGAGCAGTACTTC.

This clonotype showed up many times. The chain combines TRBV10-3 with TRBJ1-2; D may be TRBD1 (6 bases). Germline assignment: CDR1 ENHRY and CDR2 SYGVKD. Trimming cost V 2 bases and J 4 bases, with 17 bases left between them. The CDR3 is 16 amino acids. CDR3 residues: CAISEGFGRGGYGYTF. DNA of the CDR3: TGTGCCATCAGTGAGGGCTTTGGAAGGGGGGGCTATGGCTACACCTTC.

This clonotype was detected a few times. The chain combines TRBV12-3 or TRBV12-4 with TRBJ2-3, with D perhaps being TRBD1 or TRBD2 (5 bases each). Trimming stripped 7 bases from V and 11 bases from J, with 37 bases between. This CDR3 contains 19 residues. Here the CDR3 DNA reads TGTGCCAGCAATTCCCGGGACGCCGGAGCCGCCAACCTGAGGAAGGGGCAGTATTTT. Amino acids: CASNSRDAGAANLRKGQYF.

This clonotype occurred many times. This sequence joins TRBV2 and TRBJ1-5, with 7 bases identical to TRBD1. The germline V gene has CDR1 SNHLY and CDR2 FYNNEI. J lost 3 bases, V lost 5 bases, and 4 bases had no gene match. The CDR3 has 14 amino acids. Written as DNA, the CDR3 is TGTGCCAGCAGTAAAGACAGGGACAATCAGCCCCAGCATTTT. It encodes CASSKDRDNQPQHF. Filled out from reference TRBV2 and TRBJ1-5, the complete variable domain reads EPEVTQTPSHQVTQMGQEVILRCVPISNHLYFYWYRQILGQKVEFLVSFYNNEISEKSEIFDDQFSVERPDGSNFTLKIRSTKLEDSAMYFCASSKDRDNQPQHFGDGTRLSIL.

The rearrangement joins TRBV7-9 to TRBJ2-3; 10 positions agree with TRBD2. There are 16 residues in the CDR3. Germline assignment: CDR1 SEHNR and CDR2 FQNEAQ (reference sequence). J lost 8 bases, V lost 1 base, and 9 bases had no gene match. CDR3 protein: CASSLVRASGSSTQYF. The CDR3 bases are TGTGCCAGCAGCTTAGTTCGGGCTAGCGGGAGCTCTACGCAGTATTTT.

This clonotype was seen repeatedly, ten times or more. The J gene is TRBJ1-2, the V gene TRBV7-7; 9 bases align to TRBD1. The germline V gene encodes CDR1 SSHAT and CDR2 FNYEAQ (reference sequence). The J segment lost 6 bases and the V segment lost 3 bases, leaving 8 bases of the junction unmatched. This CDR3 has 15 residues. The CDR3 sequence: CASSFIRGTGNGYTF. The DNA of the CDR3 is TGTGCCAGCAGCTTTATTCGAGGGACAGGGAATGGCTACACCTTC.

The CDR3 region has the DNA TGCAGTGCTCTCCCTCCAGCGGGAGCTGGTGAGCAGTACTTC. Translation: CSALPPAGAGEQYF. This chain uses TRBV20-1 with TRBJ2-7, with TRBD2 identical over 8 bases. Trimming at V came to 5 bases and at J to 7 bases, leaving 13 bases not matched to a gene. Per germline, CDR1 DFQATT and CDR2 SNEGSKA (reference sequence). The CDR3 covers 14 residues.